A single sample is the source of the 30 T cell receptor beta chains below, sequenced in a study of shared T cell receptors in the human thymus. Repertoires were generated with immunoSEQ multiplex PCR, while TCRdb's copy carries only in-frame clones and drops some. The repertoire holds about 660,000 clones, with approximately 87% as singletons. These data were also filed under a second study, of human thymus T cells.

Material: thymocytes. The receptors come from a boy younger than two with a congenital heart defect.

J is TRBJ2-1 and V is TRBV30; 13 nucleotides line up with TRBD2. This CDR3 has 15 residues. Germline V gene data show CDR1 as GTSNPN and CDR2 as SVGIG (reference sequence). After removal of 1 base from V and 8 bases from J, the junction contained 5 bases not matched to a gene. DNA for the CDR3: TGTGCCTGGAGTGCCACTAGCGGGGGGGTCGATGAGCAGTTCTTC. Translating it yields CAWSATSGGVDEQFF.

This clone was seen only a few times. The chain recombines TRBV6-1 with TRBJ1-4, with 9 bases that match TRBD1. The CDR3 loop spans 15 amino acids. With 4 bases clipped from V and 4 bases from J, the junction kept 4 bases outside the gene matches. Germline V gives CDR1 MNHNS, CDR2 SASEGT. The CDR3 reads CASSAGTGINEKLFF. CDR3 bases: TGTGCCAGCAGTGCGGGGACAGGGATTAATGAAAAACTGTTTTTT.

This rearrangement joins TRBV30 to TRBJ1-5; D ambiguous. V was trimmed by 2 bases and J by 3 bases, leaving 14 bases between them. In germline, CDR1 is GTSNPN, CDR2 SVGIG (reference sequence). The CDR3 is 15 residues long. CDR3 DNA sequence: TGTGCCTGGAGTCCACGCCCCGAGCACAATCAGCCCCAGCATTTT. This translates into CAWSPRPEHNQPQHF.

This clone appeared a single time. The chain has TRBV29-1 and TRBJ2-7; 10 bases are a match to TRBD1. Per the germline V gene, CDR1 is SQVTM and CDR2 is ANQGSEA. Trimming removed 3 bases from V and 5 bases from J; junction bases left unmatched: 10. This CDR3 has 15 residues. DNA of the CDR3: TGCAGCGTTGAGGATCGACAGGGGGCCATCCACGAGCAGTACTTC. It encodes CSVEDRQGAIHEQYF.

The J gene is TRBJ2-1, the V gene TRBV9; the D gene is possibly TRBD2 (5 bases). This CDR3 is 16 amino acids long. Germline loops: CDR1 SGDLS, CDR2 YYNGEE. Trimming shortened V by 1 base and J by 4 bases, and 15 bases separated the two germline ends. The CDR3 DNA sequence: TGTGCCAGCAGCGTATCGCCGGTGGAGGCTTACAATGAGCAGTTCTTC. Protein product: CASSVSPVEAYNEQFF. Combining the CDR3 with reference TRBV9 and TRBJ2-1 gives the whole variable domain DSGVTQTPKHLITATGQRVTLRCSPRSGDLSVYWYQQSLDQGLQFLIQYYNGEERAKGNILERFSAQQFPDLHSELNLSSLELGDSALYFCASSVSPVEAYNEQFFGPGTRLTVL.

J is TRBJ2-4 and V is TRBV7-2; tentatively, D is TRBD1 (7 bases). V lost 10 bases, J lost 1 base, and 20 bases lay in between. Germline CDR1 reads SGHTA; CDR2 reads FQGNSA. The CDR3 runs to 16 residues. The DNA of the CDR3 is TGTGCCACCTCGGGGGACAGAAGCATTGCCAAAAACATTCAGTACTTC. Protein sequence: CATSGDRSIAKNIQYF.

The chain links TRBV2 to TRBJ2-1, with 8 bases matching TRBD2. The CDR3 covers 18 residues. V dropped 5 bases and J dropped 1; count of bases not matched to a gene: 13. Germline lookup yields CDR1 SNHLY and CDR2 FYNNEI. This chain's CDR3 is CASSPVSGRGGSYNEQFF. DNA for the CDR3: TGTGCCAGCAGTCCTGTAAGCGGGAGAGGGGGATCCTACAATGAGCAGTTCTTC.

The CDR3 reads CAIKTQGAHTDTQYF. The DNA of the CDR3 is TGTGCCATCAAAACGCAGGGGGCGCACACAGATACGCAGTATTTT. This chain connects TRBV10-3 to TRBJ2-3; TRBD1 agrees at 8 bases. Germline V gene lookup returns CDR1 ENHRY and CDR2 SYGVKD. Unmatched junction bases numbered 8, after V lost 7 bases and J lost 2 bases. The CDR3 has 15 residues.

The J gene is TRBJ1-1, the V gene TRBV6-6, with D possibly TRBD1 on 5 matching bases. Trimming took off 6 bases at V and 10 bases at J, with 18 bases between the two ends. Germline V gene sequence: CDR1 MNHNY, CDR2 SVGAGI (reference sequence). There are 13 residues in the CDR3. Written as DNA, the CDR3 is TGTGCCAGCAGGTTGCGGGACTCTCGGAGAGCTTTCTTT. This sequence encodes CASRLRDSRRAFF.

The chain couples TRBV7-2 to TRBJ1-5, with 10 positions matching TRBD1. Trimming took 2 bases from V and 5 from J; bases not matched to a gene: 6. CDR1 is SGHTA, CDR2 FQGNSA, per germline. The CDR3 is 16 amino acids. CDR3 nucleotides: TGTGCCAGCAGCTTAAACGGACAGGGGGGTGATCAGCCCCAGCATTTT. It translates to CASSLNGQGGDQPQHF.

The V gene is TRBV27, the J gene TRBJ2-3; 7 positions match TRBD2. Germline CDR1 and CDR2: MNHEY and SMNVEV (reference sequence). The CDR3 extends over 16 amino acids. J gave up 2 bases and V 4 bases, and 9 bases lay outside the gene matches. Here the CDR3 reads CASSSLLATNTDTQYF. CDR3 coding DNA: TGTGCCAGCAGTTCCTTACTAGCGACCAACACAGATACGCAGTATTTT.

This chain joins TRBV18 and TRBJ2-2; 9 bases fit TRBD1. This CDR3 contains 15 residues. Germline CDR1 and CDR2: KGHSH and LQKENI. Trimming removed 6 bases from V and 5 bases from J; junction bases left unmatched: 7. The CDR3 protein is CASSLGTGRTGELFF. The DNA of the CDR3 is TGTGCCAGCTCGCTCGGGACAGGGAGGACCGGGGAGCTGTTTTTT.

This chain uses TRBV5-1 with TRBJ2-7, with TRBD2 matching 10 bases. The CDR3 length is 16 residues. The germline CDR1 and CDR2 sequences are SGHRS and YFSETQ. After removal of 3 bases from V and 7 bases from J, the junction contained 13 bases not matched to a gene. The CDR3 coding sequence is TGCGCCAGCAGCTCCACGTCTAGCGGGAGTTGCTATGAGCAGTACTTC. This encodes CASSSTSSGSCYEQYF. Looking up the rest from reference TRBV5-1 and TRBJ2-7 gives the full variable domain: KAGVTQTPRYLIKTRGQQVTLSCSPISGHRSVSWYQQTPGQGLQFLFEYFSETQRNKGNFPGRFSGRQFSNSRSEMNVSTLELGDSALYLCASSSTSSGSCYEQYFGPGTRLTVT.

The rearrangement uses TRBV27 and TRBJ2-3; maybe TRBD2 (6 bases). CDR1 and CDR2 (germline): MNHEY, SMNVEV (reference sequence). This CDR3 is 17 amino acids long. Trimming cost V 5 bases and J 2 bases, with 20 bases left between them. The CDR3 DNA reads TGTGCCAGCAGTCGGGGGTGGATCGAGCGGACCACAGATACGCAGTATTTT. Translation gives CASSRGWIERTTDTQYF.

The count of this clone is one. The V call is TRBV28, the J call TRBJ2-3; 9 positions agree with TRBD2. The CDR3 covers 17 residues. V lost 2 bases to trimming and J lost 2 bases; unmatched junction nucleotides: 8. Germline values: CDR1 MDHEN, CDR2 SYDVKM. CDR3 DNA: TGTGCCAGCAGTTTAGTCACCGGGACTAGCATCACAGATACGCAGTATTTT. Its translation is CASSLVTGTSITDTQYF. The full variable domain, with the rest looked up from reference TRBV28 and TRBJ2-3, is DVKVTQSSRYLVKRTGEKVFLECVQDMDHENMFWYRQDPGLGLRLIYFSYDVKMKEKGDIPEGYSVSREKKERFSLILESASTNQTSMYLCASSLVTGTSITDTQYFGPGTRLTVL.

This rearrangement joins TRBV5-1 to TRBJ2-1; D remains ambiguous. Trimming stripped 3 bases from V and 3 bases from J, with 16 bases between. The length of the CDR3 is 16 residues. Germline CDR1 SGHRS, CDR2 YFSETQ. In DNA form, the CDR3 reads TGCGCCAGCAGCTCTGCCCCACTACCCAACTACAATGAGCAGTTCTTC. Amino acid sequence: CASSSAPLPNYNEQFF.

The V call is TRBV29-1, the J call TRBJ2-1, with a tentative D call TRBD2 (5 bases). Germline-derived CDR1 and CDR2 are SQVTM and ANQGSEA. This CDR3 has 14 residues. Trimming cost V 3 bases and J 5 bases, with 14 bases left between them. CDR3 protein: CSVDTQRSHNEQFF. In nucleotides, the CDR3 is TGCAGCGTTGATACTCAGCGGAGTCACAATGAGCAGTTCTTC.

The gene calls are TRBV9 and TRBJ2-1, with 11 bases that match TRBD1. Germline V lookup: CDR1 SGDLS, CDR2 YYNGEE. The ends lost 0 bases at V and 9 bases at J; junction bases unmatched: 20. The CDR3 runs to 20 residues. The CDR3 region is CASSVAFGRLRTGGGGEQFF. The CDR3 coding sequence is TGTGCCAGCAGCGTAGCTTTTGGGAGGTTGAGGACAGGGGGCGGCGGTGAGCAGTTCTTC.

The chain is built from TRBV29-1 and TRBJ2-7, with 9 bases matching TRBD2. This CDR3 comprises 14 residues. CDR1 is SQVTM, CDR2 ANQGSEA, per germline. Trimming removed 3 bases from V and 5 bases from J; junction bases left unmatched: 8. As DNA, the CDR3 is TGCAGCGTTGAGCCTAGCGGGGATGAGCACGAGCAGTACTTC. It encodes CSVEPSGDEHEQYF.

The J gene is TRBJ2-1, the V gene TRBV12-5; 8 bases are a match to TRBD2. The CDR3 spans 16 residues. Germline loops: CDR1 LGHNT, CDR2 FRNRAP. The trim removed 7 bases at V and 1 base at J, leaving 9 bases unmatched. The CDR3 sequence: CASARAVAGSYNEQFF. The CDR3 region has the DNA TGTGCTAGTGCCCGAGCGGTAGCGGGATCCTACAATGAGCAGTTCTTC.

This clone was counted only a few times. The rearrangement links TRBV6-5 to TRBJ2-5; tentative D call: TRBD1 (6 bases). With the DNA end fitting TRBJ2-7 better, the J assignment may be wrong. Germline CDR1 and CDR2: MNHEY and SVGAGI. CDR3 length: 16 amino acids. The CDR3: CASSYSTSGVTYEQYF. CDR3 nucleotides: TGTGCCAGCAGTTACTCAACGTCAGGGGTAACCTACGAGCAGTACTTC.

CDR3 sequence reads: CASSLAVSGRVQETQYF. The CDR3 DNA is TGCGCCAGCAGCTTGGCTGTCAGCGGGAGAGTTCAAGAGACCCAGTACTTC. The chain links TRBV5-1 to TRBJ2-5, with TRBD2 matching 8 bases. This CDR3 is built from 17 residues. Trimming took 0 bases from V and 2 from J; bases not matched to a gene: 9. Germline-derived CDR1 and CDR2 are SGHRS and YFSETQ.

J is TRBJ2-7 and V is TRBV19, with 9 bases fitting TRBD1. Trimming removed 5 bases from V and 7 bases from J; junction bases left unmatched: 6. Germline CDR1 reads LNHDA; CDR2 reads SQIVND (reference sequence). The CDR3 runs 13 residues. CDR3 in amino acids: CASSSRQGDEQYF. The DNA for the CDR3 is TGTGCCAGTAGTTCCCGACAGGGGGATGAGCAGTACTTC.

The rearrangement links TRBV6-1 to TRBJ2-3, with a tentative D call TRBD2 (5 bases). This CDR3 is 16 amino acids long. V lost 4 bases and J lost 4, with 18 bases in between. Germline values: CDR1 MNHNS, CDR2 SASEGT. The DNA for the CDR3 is TGTGCCAGCAGTGCTACGCAACTAGAGAAAGCAGATACGCAGTATTTT. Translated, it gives CASSATQLEKADTQYF.

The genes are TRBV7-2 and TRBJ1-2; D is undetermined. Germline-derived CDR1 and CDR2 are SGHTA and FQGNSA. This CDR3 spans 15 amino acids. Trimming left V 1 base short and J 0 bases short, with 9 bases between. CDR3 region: CASSLVGTANYGYTF. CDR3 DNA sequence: TGTGCCAGCAGCTTAGTTGGTACAGCTAACTATGGCTACACCTTC.

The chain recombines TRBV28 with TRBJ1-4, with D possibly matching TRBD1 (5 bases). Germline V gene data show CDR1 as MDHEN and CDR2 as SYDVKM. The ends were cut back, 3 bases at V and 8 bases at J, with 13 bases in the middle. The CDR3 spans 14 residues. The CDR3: CASSFRVMREKLFF. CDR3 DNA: TGTGCCAGCAGTTTCAGGGTAATGCGGGAAAAACTGTTTTTT.

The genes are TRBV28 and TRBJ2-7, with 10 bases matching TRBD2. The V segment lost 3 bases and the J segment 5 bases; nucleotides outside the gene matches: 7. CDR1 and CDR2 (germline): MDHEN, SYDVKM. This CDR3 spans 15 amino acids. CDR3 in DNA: TGTGCCAGCAGTTTTTTTCTAGCGGGAGTCGACGAGCAGTACTTC. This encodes CASSFFLAGVDEQYF.

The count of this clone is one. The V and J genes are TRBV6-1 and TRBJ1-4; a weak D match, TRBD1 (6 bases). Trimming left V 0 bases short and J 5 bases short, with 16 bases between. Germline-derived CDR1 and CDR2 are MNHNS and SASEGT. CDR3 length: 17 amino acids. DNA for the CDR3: TGTGCCAGCAGTGAAGCGCTTCTGAGGGGGATAAATGAAAAACTGTTTTTT. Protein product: CASSEALLRGINEKLFF.

The CDR3 coding sequence is TGTGCCAGCAGCTTAGGTGGAGGGCCCTACACCGGGGAGCTGTTTTTT. It translates to CASSLGGGPYTGELFF. The V call is TRBV7-2, the J call TRBJ2-2; tentatively, D is TRBD2 (6 bases). This CDR3 has 16 residues. Germline V gene data show CDR1 as SGHTA and CDR2 as FQGNSA. The V end lost 1 base, the J end lost 3 bases, and 12 bases lay between the germline ends.

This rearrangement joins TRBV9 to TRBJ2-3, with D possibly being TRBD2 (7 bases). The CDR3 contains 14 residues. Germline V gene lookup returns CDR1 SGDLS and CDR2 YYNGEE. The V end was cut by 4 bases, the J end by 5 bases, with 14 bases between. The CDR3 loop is CASSIKGGRDTQYF. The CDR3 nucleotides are TGTGCCAGCAGCATAAAGGGGGGGCGAGATACGCAGTATTTT.